Shown below are 3 T cell receptor beta chains from a single sample sequenced in a study of OX40 agonist ivuxolimab in advanced cancers. The protocol was immunoSEQ multiplex PCR, while the TCRdb copy is restricted to in-frame clones and leaves out a portion. The sample consists of under 20,000 clones, around 78% of them appearing once. The material was CD4+ or CD8+ T cells sorted from blood, obtained in a trial of the OX40 agonist ivuxolimab. The receptors here all came from an adult with an advanced solid tumor such as melanoma, head and neck, liver or kidney cancer.

This chain connects TRBV5-1 to TRBJ2-7, with 8 bases matching TRBD2. Germline V gives CDR1 SGHRS, CDR2 YFSETQ. J was trimmed by 5 bases and V by 5 bases; bases with no gene match: 0. The CDR3 is 11 residues long. The CDR3 here is CASRRGDEQYF. CDR3 nucleotides: TGCGCCAGCAGGCGGGGGGACGAGCAGTACTTC.

The chain has TRBV7-2 and TRBJ2-3; TRBD2 matches 8 bases. The J segment lost 2 bases and the V segment lost 5 bases, leaving 9 bases of the junction unmatched. The CDR3 covers 16 residues. The germline V gene encodes CDR1 SGHTA and CDR2 FQGNSA. This CDR3 reads CASSLLAVLLTDTQYF. In nucleotides, the CDR3 is TGTGCCAGCAGCCTACTAGCGGTCCTCCTCACAGATACGCAGTATTTT.

The rearrangement links TRBV11-3 to TRBJ1-5; D perhaps matches TRBD1 (5 bases). The V gene's germline CDR1 is SGHNT and CDR2 YENEEA. The CDR3 length is 16 residues. Trimming pared 5 bases from V and 0 bases from J, leaving 14 bases between. CDR3 nucleotide sequence: TGTGCCAGCAGCCAAGAACAGGCAGCTAGCAATCAGCCCCAGCATTTT. Its protein is CASSQEQAASNQPQHF.